A single sample gave rise to the 2 T cell receptor beta chains below, sequenced in a study of blood T cell repertoires in COVID-19. Here immunoSEQ multiplex PCR was the method, and the copy in TCRdb shows in-frame clones only, minus some. The data show roughly 120,000 clones, approximately 87% seen once. Sequencing was performed on peripheral blood. The receptors come from a man in his sixties or seventies who had recovered from COVID-19.

The chain carries TRBV3-1 (or the pseudogene TRBV3-2) and TRBJ2-3, with 7 bases identical to TRBD1. CDR1 and CDR2 from the germline V gene are LGHDT and YNNKEL (reference sequence). The CDR3 length is 12 residues. The V gene end was trimmed by 4 bases and the J gene end by 6 bases; junction bases not matched to a gene: 1. The CDR3 DNA is TGTGCCAGCAGCCCACAGGGGGATACGCAGTATTTT. Translated: CASSPQGDTQYF.

This chain links TRBV9 with TRBJ1-2; TRBD1 matches 10 bases. V shed 0 bases, J shed 3 bases, and the junction held 11 bases outside the gene matches. This CDR3 spans 18 amino acids. CDR1 and CDR2 (germline): SGDLS, YYNGEE. CDR3 nucleotides: TGTGCCAGCAGCGTAGGGAGAGGGTGGACAGGGGGTGACTATGGCTACACCTTC. Translated: CASSVGRGWTGGDYGYTF.